Below, 10 T cell receptor beta chains from the same sample are listed, as sequenced in a study of blood T cell repertoires in COVID-19. Method: immunoSEQ multiplex PCR; TCRdb's copy keeps in-frame clones and lacks some. The sample carries more than 300,000 clones, about 89% recorded once. Source material: peripheral blood. Receptors were obtained from a woman aged 25 to 39 with COVID-19, enrolled during active disease.

The V gene is TRBV19, the J gene TRBJ2-1; TRBD1 might be the D (6 bases). Trimming cost V 4 bases and J 14 bases, with 15 bases left between them. Looked up from germline, CDR1 is LNHDA and CDR2 is SQIVND (reference sequence). The CDR3 covers 12 residues. The CDR3, as DNA: TGTGCCAGTAGTACACTACAGGGTAGGGAGTTCTTC. It translates to CASSTLQGREFF.

Comment on this clone: The identical CDR3 is also encoded by other nucleotide sequences in the sample. This sequence joins TRBV27 and TRBJ2-1; D possibly corresponds to TRBD1 (6 bases). The CDR3 runs to 14 residues. The V and J ends lost 5 bases and 4 bases respectively, with 12 bases between them. Per the germline V gene, CDR1 is MNHEY and CDR2 is SMNVEV (reference sequence). The CDR3: CASSPGQTYNEQFF. The CDR3 DNA sequence: TGTGCCAGCAGTCCAGGACAGACTTACAATGAGCAGTTCTTC.

CDR3 amino acids: CAISELAGQTDTQYF. For the CDR3, the DNA is TGTGCCATCAGTGAATTAGCGGGACAGACAGATACGCAGTATTTT. The chain carries TRBV10-3 and TRBJ2-3; D is perhaps TRBD2 (8 bases). The CDR3 length is 15 residues. Germline loops: CDR1 ENHRY, CDR2 SYGVKD. Trimming left V 3 bases short and J 3 bases short, with 13 bases between.

This rearrangement joins TRBV2 to TRBJ2-7, with 7 bases matching TRBD2. Germline V gene sequence: CDR1 SNHLY, CDR2 FYNNEI. The CDR3 is 13 residues long. V was pared by 7 bases and J by 1 base, with 4 bases of the junction left unmatched. CDR3 nucleotides: TGTGCCAGCACCTGGGACTATTCCTACGAGCAGTACTTC. Its protein product is CASTWDYSYEQYF.

The chain uses TRBV14 and TRBJ2-7, with 7 bases that match TRBD1. The trim removed 2 bases at V and 3 bases at J, leaving 7 bases unmatched. From germline, CDR1 is SGHDN and CDR2 FVKESK. The CDR3 sequence is 15 residues long. CDR3 coding DNA: TGTGCCAGCAGCCAACCGCATACAGGGGACTACGAGCAGTACTTC. Amino acids: CASSQPHTGDYEQYF. Complete variable domain (other parts from reference TRBV14 and TRBJ2-7): EAGVTQFPSHSVIEKGQTVTLRCDPISGHDNLYWYRRVMGKEIKFLLHFVKESKQDESGMPNNRFLAERTGGTYSTLKVQPAELEDSGVYFCASSQPHTGDYEQYFGPGTRLTVT.

This clone was detected only once. The rearrangement joins TRBV12-3 or TRBV12-4 to TRBJ2-5, with TRBD1 as a possible D gene (5 bases). This CDR3 region has 13 residues. V was shortened by 6 bases and J by 7 bases, with 15 bases between the two germline ends. CDR3 sequence (DNA): TGTGCCAGCAGCCTGACAGTCAGGGTGACCCAGTACTTC. It encodes CASSLTVRVTQYF.

The chain links TRBV4-1 to TRBJ1-1, with D perhaps matching TRBD1 (6 bases). The CDR3 loop spans 15 amino acids. V lost 4 bases, J lost 1 base, and 13 bases lay in between. The V gene's germline CDR1 is MGHRA and CDR2 YSYEKL. The CDR3 protein is CASSLSTGQNTEAFF. Written as DNA, the CDR3 is TGCGCCAGCAGCCTTTCGACAGGCCAGAACACTGAAGCTTTCTTT.

CDR3 in amino acids: CASSYSYEQYF. The CDR3 bases are TGTGCCAGCAGTTACTCCTACGAGCAGTACTTC. V usage is TRBV2 and J usage is TRBJ2-7; D gene ambiguous. Germline CDR1 and CDR2: SNHLY and FYNNEI. V was shortened by 5 bases and J by 0 bases, with 2 bases between the two germline ends. The CDR3 totals 11 residues.

The chain combines TRBV24-1 with TRBJ2-4, with D possibly being TRBD2 (6 bases). CDR1 is KGHDR, CDR2 SFDVKD, per germline. The CDR3 spans 18 residues. V lost 0 bases, J lost 0 bases, and 14 bases lay in between. The CDR3 spells CATSDLQSQGLAKNIQYF. The CDR3 DNA reads as TGTGCCACCAGTGATTTGCAATCCCAGGGACTAGCCAAAAACATTCAGTACTTC.

The chain combines TRBV6-5 with TRBJ1-4; the D is unclear. The germline CDR1 and CDR2 sequences are MNHEY and SVGAGI. V was pared by 7 bases and J by 5 bases, with 11 bases between. CDR3 length: 13 amino acids. Here the CDR3 DNA reads TGTGCCAGCAACGAGTTGCACAATGAAAAACTGTTTTTT. Translating gives CASNELHNEKLFF.